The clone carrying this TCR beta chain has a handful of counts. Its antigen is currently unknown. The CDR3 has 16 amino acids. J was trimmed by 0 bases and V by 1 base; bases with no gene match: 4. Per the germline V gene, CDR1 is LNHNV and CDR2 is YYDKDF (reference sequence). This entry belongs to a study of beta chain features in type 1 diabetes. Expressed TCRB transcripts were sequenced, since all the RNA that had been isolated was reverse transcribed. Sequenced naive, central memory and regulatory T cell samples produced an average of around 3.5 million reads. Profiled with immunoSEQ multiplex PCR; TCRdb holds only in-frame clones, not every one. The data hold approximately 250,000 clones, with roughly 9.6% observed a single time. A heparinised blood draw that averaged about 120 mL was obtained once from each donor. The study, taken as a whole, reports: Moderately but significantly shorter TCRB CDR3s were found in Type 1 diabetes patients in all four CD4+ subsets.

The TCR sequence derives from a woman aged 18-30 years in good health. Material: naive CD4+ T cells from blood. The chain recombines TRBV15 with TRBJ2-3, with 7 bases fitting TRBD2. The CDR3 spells CATSRGGGSSTDTQYF. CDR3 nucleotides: TGTGCCACCAGCAGAGGTGGCGGGAGTAGCACAGATACGCAGTATTTT.